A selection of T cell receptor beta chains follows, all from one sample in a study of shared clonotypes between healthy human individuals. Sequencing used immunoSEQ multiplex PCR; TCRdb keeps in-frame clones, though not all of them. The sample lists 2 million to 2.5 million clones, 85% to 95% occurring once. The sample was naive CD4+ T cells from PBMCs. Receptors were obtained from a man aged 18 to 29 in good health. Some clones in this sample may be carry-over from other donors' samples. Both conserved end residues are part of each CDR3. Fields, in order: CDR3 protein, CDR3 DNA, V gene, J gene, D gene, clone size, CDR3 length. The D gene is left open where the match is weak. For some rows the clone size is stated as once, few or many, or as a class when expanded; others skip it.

cdr3_aa: CASSGTGYEQYF; cdr3_nt: TGTGCCAGCAGCGGGACCGGGTACGAGCAGTACTTC; v_call: TRBV7-2; j_call: TRBJ2-7; d_call: .; clone_size: .; cdr3_length: 12
cdr3_aa: CASSLMRHNGYTF; cdr3_nt: TGTGCCAGCAGCTTGATGCGACATAATGGCTACACCTTC; v_call: TRBV7-9; j_call: TRBJ1-2; d_call: .; clone_size: .; cdr3_length: 13
cdr3_aa: CASSVDRQGGTEAFF; cdr3_nt: TGTGCCAGCAGCGTAGATCGACAGGGTGGCACTGAAGCTTTCTTT; v_call: TRBV9; j_call: TRBJ1-1; d_call: TRBD1; clone_size: .; cdr3_length: 15
cdr3_aa: CSVRFTDTQYF; cdr3_nt: TGCAGCGTTAGGTTCACAGATACGCAGTATTTT; v_call: TRBV29-1; j_call: TRBJ2-3; d_call: .; clone_size: .; cdr3_length: 11
cdr3_aa: CSVDSRGRETQYF; cdr3_nt: TGCAGCGTTGATTCAAGGGGCAGGGAGACCCAGTACTTC; v_call: TRBV29-1; j_call: TRBJ2-5; d_call: .; clone_size: .; cdr3_length: 13
cdr3_aa: CASSPAGWGYTF; cdr3_nt: TGTGCCAGCAGCCCCGCCGGATGGGGCTACACCTTC; v_call: TRBV27; j_call: TRBJ1-2; d_call: .; clone_size: .; cdr3_length: 12
cdr3_aa: CASSRQFSTDTQYF; cdr3_nt: TGTGCCAGCAGTCGACAGTTTAGCACAGATACGCAGTATTTT; v_call: TRBV6-5; j_call: TRBJ2-3; d_call: .; clone_size: .; cdr3_length: 14
cdr3_aa: CASSSDPSSYNEQFF; cdr3_nt: TGTGCCAGCAGTTCCGACCCGAGCTCCTACAATGAGCAGTTCTTC; v_call: TRBV5-5; j_call: TRBJ2-1; d_call: .; clone_size: .; cdr3_length: 15
cdr3_aa: CASSADHNQPQHF; cdr3_nt: TGCGCCAGCAGCGCAGACCACAATCAGCCCCAGCATTTT; v_call: TRBV5-1; j_call: TRBJ1-5; d_call: .; clone_size: .; cdr3_length: 13
cdr3_aa: CASSLKASGTEAFF; cdr3_nt: TGTGCCAGCAGTTTGAAGGCCTCGGGCACTGAGGCTTTCTTT; v_call: TRBV28; j_call: TRBJ1-1; d_call: .; clone_size: .; cdr3_length: 14
cdr3_aa: CASSVRVEQYF; cdr3_nt: TGTGCCAGCAGTGTTCGAGTAGAGCAGTACTTC; v_call: TRBV6-1; j_call: TRBJ2-7; d_call: .; clone_size: .; cdr3_length: 11
cdr3_aa: CASSLTGTHVGEQYF; cdr3_nt: TGTGCCAGCAGCTTAACCGGGACCCACGTAGGGGAGCAGTACTTC; v_call: TRBV11-2; j_call: TRBJ2-7; d_call: .; clone_size: .; cdr3_length: 15
cdr3_aa: CASSPREGSNSPLHF; cdr3_nt: TGTGCCAGCAGTCCTCGCGAAGGGTCCAATTCACCCCTCCACTTT; v_call: TRBV7-9; j_call: TRBJ1-6; d_call: .; clone_size: .; cdr3_length: 15
cdr3_aa: CAISEPTEGGGAAYEQYF; cdr3_nt: TGTGCCATCAGTGAGCCCACGGAGGGAGGGGGCGCAGCCTACGAGCAGTACTTC; v_call: TRBV10-3; j_call: TRBJ2-7; d_call: .; clone_size: once; cdr3_length: 18
cdr3_aa: CASSPQGAQAPYGYTF; cdr3_nt: TGTGCCAGCTCACCACAGGGAGCACAGGCCCCTTATGGCTACACCTTC; v_call: TRBV18; j_call: TRBJ1-2; d_call: .; clone_size: once; cdr3_length: 16
cdr3_aa: CASRELQVPRAKNIQYF; cdr3_nt: TGTGCCAGCAGGGAGTTACAGGTTCCCAGAGCCAAAAACATTCAGTACTTC; v_call: TRBV2; j_call: TRBJ2-4; d_call: .; clone_size: once; cdr3_length: 17
cdr3_aa: CASSLGTGRYEQYF; cdr3_nt: TGTGCCAGCAGCTTGGGGACAGGGCGCTACGAGCAGTACTTC; v_call: TRBV7-2; j_call: TRBJ2-7; d_call: TRBD1; clone_size: once; cdr3_length: 14
cdr3_aa: CATGGQVKITGNTIYF; cdr3_nt: TGTGCCACCGGAGGGCAGGTGAAGATAACGGGAAACACCATATATTTT; v_call: TRBV28; j_call: TRBJ1-3; d_call: .; clone_size: .; cdr3_length: 16
cdr3_aa: CASRQGGHLTYEQYF; cdr3_nt: TGTGCCAGCAGACAGGGCGGACACCTCACCTACGAGCAGTACTTC; v_call: TRBV6-5; j_call: TRBJ2-7; d_call: .; clone_size: once; cdr3_length: 15
cdr3_aa: CASSRAVIGHEQYF; cdr3_nt: TGTGCCAGCAGCCGGGCCGTGATAGGTCACGAGCAGTACTTC; v_call: TRBV6-5; j_call: TRBJ2-7; d_call: .; clone_size: .; cdr3_length: 14
cdr3_aa: CACRLADYNEQFF; cdr3_nt: TGTGCCTGCAGGCTAGCGGATTACAATGAGCAGTTCTTC; v_call: TRBV6-1; j_call: TRBJ2-1; d_call: TRBD2; clone_size: .; cdr3_length: 13
cdr3_aa: CASSSPSGTGFNYGYTF; cdr3_nt: TGTGCCAGCAGTTCACCCTCCGGGACAGGATTTAACTATGGCTACACCTTC; v_call: TRBV28; j_call: TRBJ1-2; d_call: TRBD1; clone_size: .; cdr3_length: 17
cdr3_aa: CASSELGGPFDEQYF; cdr3_nt: TGTGCCAGCAGTGAATTGGGGGGTCCTTTTGACGAGCAGTACTTC; v_call: TRBV25-1; j_call: TRBJ2-7; d_call: .; clone_size: .; cdr3_length: 15
cdr3_aa: CASALSHSGNTIYF; cdr3_nt: TGTGCCAGCGCCTTAAGCCACTCTGGAAACACCATATATTTT; v_call: TRBV28; j_call: TRBJ1-3; d_call: .; clone_size: .; cdr3_length: 14
cdr3_aa: CASSESLGWTQYF; cdr3_nt: TGCGCCAGCAGTGAGTCACTAGGATGGACCCAGTACTTC; v_call: TRBV10-1; j_call: TRBJ2-5; d_call: .; clone_size: .; cdr3_length: 13
cdr3_aa: CASSRINTEAFF; cdr3_nt: TGTGCCAGCAGCCGCATTAACACTGAAGCTTTCTTT; v_call: TRBV28; j_call: TRBJ1-1; d_call: .; clone_size: .; cdr3_length: 12
cdr3_aa: CASSVQGNVRVGEQFF; cdr3_nt: TGCGCCAGCAGTGTGCAGGGCAATGTGAGAGTAGGAGAGCAGTTCTTC; v_call: TRBV10-1; j_call: TRBJ2-1; d_call: .; clone_size: .; cdr3_length: 16
cdr3_aa: CASSLLAGAYEQYF; cdr3_nt: TGTGCCAGCAGCCTGCTAGCGGGAGCCTACGAGCAGTACTTC; v_call: TRBV7-9; j_call: TRBJ2-7; d_call: TRBD2; clone_size: .; cdr3_length: 14
cdr3_aa: CASRRHTQETQYF; cdr3_nt: TGTGCCAGCAGACGACACACCCAAGAGACCCAGTACTTC; v_call: TRBV28; j_call: TRBJ2-5; d_call: .; clone_size: .; cdr3_length: 13
cdr3_aa: CASSLAQEDTIYF; cdr3_nt: TGCGCCAGCAGCTTGGCACAAGAAGACACCATATATTTT; v_call: TRBV5-1; j_call: TRBJ1-3; d_call: .; clone_size: .; cdr3_length: 13
cdr3_aa: CAWSGGFNQPQHF; cdr3_nt: TGTGCCTGGAGTGGGGGATTTAATCAGCCCCAGCATTTT; v_call: TRBV30; j_call: TRBJ1-5; d_call: .; clone_size: .; cdr3_length: 13
cdr3_aa: CASSTNQGTEAFF; cdr3_nt: TGTGCCAGCAGCACGAACCAGGGGACTGAAGCTTTCTTT; v_call: TRBV7-2; j_call: TRBJ1-1; d_call: .; clone_size: once; cdr3_length: 13
cdr3_aa: CATQGGGNEQFF; cdr3_nt: TGTGCCACCCAAGGTGGGGGCAATGAGCAGTTCTTC; v_call: TRBV10-3; j_call: TRBJ2-1; d_call: .; clone_size: .; cdr3_length: 12
cdr3_aa: CASRGRRKAGTSGTSSYNEQFF; cdr3_nt: TGTGCCAGTAGGGGGAGAAGAAAAGCCGGGACTAGCGGGACCAGCTCCTACAATGAGCAGTTCTTC; v_call: TRBV19; j_call: TRBJ2-1; d_call: TRBD2; clone_size: .; cdr3_length: 22
cdr3_aa: CASSLARAGGDQETQYF; cdr3_nt: TGTGCCAGCAGCTTAGCGCGGGCCGGGGGGGACCAAGAGACCCAGTACTTC; v_call: TRBV7-2; j_call: TRBJ2-5; d_call: TRBD2; clone_size: .; cdr3_length: 17
cdr3_aa: CASSLGQGPNTIYF; cdr3_nt: TGTGCCAGCAGCTTAGGACAGGGCCCAAACACCATATATTTT; v_call: TRBV7-3; j_call: TRBJ1-3; d_call: TRBD1; clone_size: .; cdr3_length: 14
cdr3_aa: CASSPGTDDQPQHF; cdr3_nt: TGCGCCAGCAGCCCCGGGACGGACGATCAGCCCCAGCATTTT; v_call: TRBV5-1; j_call: TRBJ1-5; d_call: .; clone_size: .; cdr3_length: 14
cdr3_aa: CASGPPGLPYNEQFF; cdr3_nt: TGTGCCAGCGGACCCCCCGGACTACCCTACAATGAGCAGTTCTTC; v_call: TRBV7-2; j_call: TRBJ2-1; d_call: .; clone_size: .; cdr3_length: 15
cdr3_aa: CAIRAVKNEQFF; cdr3_nt: TGTGCCATCAGGGCAGTGAAGAATGAGCAGTTCTTC; v_call: TRBV10-3; j_call: TRBJ2-1; d_call: .; clone_size: .; cdr3_length: 12
cdr3_aa: CASSYSGGKGSYEQYF; cdr3_nt: TGTGCCAGCAGTTACTCGGGGGGGAAAGGTTCCTACGAGCAGTACTTC; v_call: TRBV6-5; j_call: TRBJ2-7; d_call: TRBD2; clone_size: .; cdr3_length: 16
cdr3_aa: CARNAQGAADYGYTF; cdr3_nt: TGTGCCAGGAACGCACAGGGGGCGGCGGACTATGGCTACACCTTC; v_call: TRBV6-5; j_call: TRBJ1-2; d_call: TRBD1; clone_size: .; cdr3_length: 15
cdr3_aa: CASSKDCVRAGRGGNQPQHF; cdr3_nt: TGTGCCAGCAGCAAAGATTGCGTTAGGGCGGGCCGAGGGGGAAATCAGCCCCAGCATTTT; v_call: TRBV21-1; j_call: TRBJ1-5; d_call: .; clone_size: .; cdr3_length: 20
cdr3_aa: CASSRLPQGAGTYEQYF; cdr3_nt: TGTGCCAGTAGTCGCCTTCCACAGGGGGCCGGGACCTACGAGCAGTACTTC; v_call: TRBV19; j_call: TRBJ2-7; d_call: TRBD1; clone_size: .; cdr3_length: 17
cdr3_aa: CASSWGPHTGELFF; cdr3_nt: TGCGCCAGCAGCTGGGGACCCCACACCGGGGAGCTGTTTTTT; v_call: TRBV5-1; j_call: TRBJ2-2; d_call: .; clone_size: .; cdr3_length: 14
cdr3_aa: CASSSAGGVDEQYF; cdr3_nt: TGCGCCAGCAGCTCAGCGGGAGGCGTGGACGAGCAGTACTTC; v_call: TRBV5-1; j_call: TRBJ2-7; d_call: TRBD2; clone_size: .; cdr3_length: 14
cdr3_aa: CASSMGQGIPGELFF; cdr3_nt: TGTGCCAGTAGTATGGGACAGGGAATCCCCGGGGAGCTGTTTTTT; v_call: TRBV19; j_call: TRBJ2-2; d_call: TRBD1; clone_size: once; cdr3_length: 15
cdr3_aa: CASREPGLAGGNEQFF; cdr3_nt: TGTGCCAGCAGAGAACCGGGACTAGCGGGAGGCAATGAGCAGTTCTTC; v_call: TRBV6-1; j_call: TRBJ2-1; d_call: TRBD2; clone_size: once; cdr3_length: 16
cdr3_aa: CASSSGLPDTQYF; cdr3_nt: TGTGCCAGCAGCTCCGGACTTCCAGATACGCAGTATTTT; v_call: TRBV5-4; j_call: TRBJ2-3; d_call: .; clone_size: .; cdr3_length: 13
cdr3_aa: CASSADRGRNNEQFF; cdr3_nt: TGTGCCAGCAGTGCCGACAGGGGGCGGAATAATGAGCAGTTCTTC; v_call: TRBV28; j_call: TRBJ2-1; d_call: TRBD1; clone_size: .; cdr3_length: 15
cdr3_aa: CASRPLGETQYF; cdr3_nt: TGTGCCAGCAGGCCCTTGGGGGAGACCCAGTACTTC; v_call: TRBV2; j_call: TRBJ2-5; d_call: .; clone_size: .; cdr3_length: 12